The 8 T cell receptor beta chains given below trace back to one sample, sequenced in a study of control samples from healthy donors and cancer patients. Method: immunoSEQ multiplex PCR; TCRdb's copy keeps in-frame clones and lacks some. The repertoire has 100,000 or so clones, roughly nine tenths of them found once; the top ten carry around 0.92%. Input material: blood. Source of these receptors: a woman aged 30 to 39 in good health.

The CDR3 loop reads CASSISRGDYGYTF. CDR3 bases: TGTGCCAGTAGTATCTCTAGGGGGGACTATGGCTACACCTTC. The chain uses TRBV19 and TRBJ1-2; D is possibly TRBD1 (6 bases). The CDR3 extends over 14 amino acids. Germline CDR1 is LNHDA and CDR2 is SQIVND (reference sequence). The V gene lost 3 bases and the J gene lost 3 bases, with 11 bases spanning the gap.

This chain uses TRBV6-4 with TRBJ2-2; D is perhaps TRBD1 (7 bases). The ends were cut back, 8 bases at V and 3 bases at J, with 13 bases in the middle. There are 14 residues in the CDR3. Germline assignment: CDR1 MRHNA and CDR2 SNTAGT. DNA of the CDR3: TGTGCCAGCGCCAGGGGGGACGACACCGGGGAGCTGTTTTTT. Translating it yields CASARGDDTGELFF.

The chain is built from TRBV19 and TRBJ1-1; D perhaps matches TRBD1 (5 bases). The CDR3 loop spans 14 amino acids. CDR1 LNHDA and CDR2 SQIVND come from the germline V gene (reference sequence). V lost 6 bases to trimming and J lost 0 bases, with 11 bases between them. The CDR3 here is CASRKGTLNTEAFF. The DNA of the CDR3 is TGTGCCAGTAGAAAGGGGACCTTGAACACTGAAGCTTTCTTT.

The CDR3 sequence: CASSTGQGASGYTF. The CDR3 nucleotides read TGTGCCAGCAGCACGGGACAGGGGGCGAGTGGCTACACCTTC. V usage is TRBV7-3 and J usage is TRBJ1-2, with 12 positions matching TRBD1. Germline-derived CDR1 and CDR2 are SGHTA and FQGTGA. J lost 7 bases, V lost 5 bases, and 5 bases had no gene match. The CDR3 contains 14 residues.

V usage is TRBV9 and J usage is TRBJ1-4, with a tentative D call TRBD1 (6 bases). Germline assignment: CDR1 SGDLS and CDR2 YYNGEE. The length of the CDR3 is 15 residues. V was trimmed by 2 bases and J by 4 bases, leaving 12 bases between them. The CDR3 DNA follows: TGTGCCAGCAGCGTTTCAGGGGCGCGTAATGAAAAACTGTTTTTT. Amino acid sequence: CASSVSGARNEKLFF.

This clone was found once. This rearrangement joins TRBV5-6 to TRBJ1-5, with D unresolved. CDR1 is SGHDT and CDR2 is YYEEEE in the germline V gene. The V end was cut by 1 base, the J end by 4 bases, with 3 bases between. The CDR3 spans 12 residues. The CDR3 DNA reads TGTGCCAGCAGCTTGTGGAATCAGCCCCAGCATTTT. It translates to CASSLWNQPQHF. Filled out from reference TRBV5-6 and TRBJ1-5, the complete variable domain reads DAGVTQSPTHLIKTRGQQVTLRCSPKSGHDTVSWYQQALGQGPQFIFQYYEEEERQRGNFPDRFSGHQFPNYSSELNVNALLLGDSALYLCASSLWNQPQHFGDGTRLSIL.

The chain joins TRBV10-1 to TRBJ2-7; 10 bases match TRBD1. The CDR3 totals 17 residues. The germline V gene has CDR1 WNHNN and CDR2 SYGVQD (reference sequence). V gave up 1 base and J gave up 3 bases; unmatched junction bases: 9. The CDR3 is CASSEYTTGTGVYEQYF. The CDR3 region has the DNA TGCGCCAGCAGTGAGTACACGACCGGGACAGGGGTCTACGAGCAGTACTTC.

This CDR3 is CASSQGSAGTYEQYF. CDR3 in DNA: TGTGCCAGCAGCCAGGGGTCAGCGGGAACCTACGAGCAGTACTTC. The chain couples TRBV4-2 to TRBJ2-7; 7 nucleotides align to TRBD2. Looked up from germline, CDR1 is LGHNA and CDR2 is YNFKEQ. J lost 2 bases, V lost 3 bases, and 7 bases had no gene match. The CDR3 length is 15 residues.